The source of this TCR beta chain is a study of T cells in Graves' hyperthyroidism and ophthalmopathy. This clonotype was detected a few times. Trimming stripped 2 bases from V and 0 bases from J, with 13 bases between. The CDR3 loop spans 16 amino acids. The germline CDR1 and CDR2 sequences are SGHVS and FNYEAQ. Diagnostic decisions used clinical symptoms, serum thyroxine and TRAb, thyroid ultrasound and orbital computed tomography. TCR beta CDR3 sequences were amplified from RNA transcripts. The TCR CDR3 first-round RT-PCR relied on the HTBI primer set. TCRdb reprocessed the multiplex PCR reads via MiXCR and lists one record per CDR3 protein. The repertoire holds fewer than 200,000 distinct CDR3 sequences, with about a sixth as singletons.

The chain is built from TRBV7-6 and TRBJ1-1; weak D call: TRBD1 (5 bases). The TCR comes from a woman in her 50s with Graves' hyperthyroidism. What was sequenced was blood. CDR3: CASSLRAGRMNTEAFF. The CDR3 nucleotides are TGTGCCAGCAGCTTACGTGCGGGACGGATGAACACTGAAGCTTTCTTT.